These 9 T cell receptor beta chains originate from one sample sequenced in a study of T cell responses to AZD1222 COVID-19 vaccine. The assay was immunoSEQ multiplex PCR, and TCRdb's table has in-frame clones only and misses some. Seen here are about 180,000 clones, less than 95% observed once, and the top ten hold approximately 2.8%. Sequenced material: peripheral blood, taken on day 0 of AZD1222 vaccination. The source is an adult in good health.

V and J are TRBV5-1 and TRBJ2-5; tentative D call: TRBD2 (7 bases). Between the trimmed V and J ends, which lost 7 bases and 5 bases, there was a span of 18 bases. This CDR3 has 14 residues. Germline CDR1 reads SGHRS; CDR2 reads YFSETQ. The CDR3 DNA reads TGCGCCAGCGTAGGAGGGGGGGCGCCGGAGACCCAGTACTTC. This gives the protein CASVGGGAPETQYF.

The chain uses TRBV4-2 and TRBJ1-4, with D possibly matching TRBD1 (5 bases). The germline gives CDR1 LGHNA, CDR2 YNFKEQ. This CDR3 has 18 residues. The V and J ends lost 0 bases and 5 bases respectively, with 19 bases between them. The CDR3 nucleotides are TGTGCCAGCAGCCAAGAACGGGCCGGGCGTGGGGGGAATGAAAAACTGTTTTTT. Encoded protein: CASSQERAGRGGNEKLFF.

The rearrangement links TRBV5-8 to TRBJ2-4; TRBD1 aligns across 8 bases. V trimming: 0 bases; J trimming: 2 bases; junction bases outside the gene matches: 4. There are 16 residues in the CDR3. CDR1 is SGHTS, CDR2 YDEGEE, per germline. The CDR3 DNA is TGTGCCAGCAGCTTGGGCCAGGGGGCAACCAAAAACATTCAGTACTTC. It is translated as CASSLGQGATKNIQYF.

The chain is built from TRBV30 and TRBJ1-5; D remains unclear. Germline V gives CDR1 GTSNPN, CDR2 SVGIG (reference sequence). The V end was cut by 0 bases, the J end by 2 bases, with 11 bases between. CDR3 length: 15 residues. CDR3 residues: CAWSVQSGGNQPQHF. The CDR3 region has the DNA TGTGCCTGGAGTGTACAATCCGGGGGCAATCAGCCCCAGCATTTT.

The chain recombines TRBV30 with TRBJ1-3; D remains ambiguous. CDR1 and CDR2 (germline): GTSNPN, SVGIG (reference sequence). The CDR3 is 15 amino acids. The V gene lost 2 bases and the J gene lost 1 base, with 12 bases spanning the gap. The CDR3 is CAWSSMAASGNTIYF. DNA for the CDR3: TGTGCCTGGAGTAGTATGGCAGCGTCTGGAAACACCATATATTTT.

The rearrangement uses TRBV5-1 and TRBJ2-5; D not resolved. The V end lost 0 bases, the J end lost 2 bases, and 2 bases lay between the germline ends. Germline CDR1 reads SGHRS; CDR2 reads YFSETQ. The CDR3 has 12 amino acids. CDR3 residues: CASSLEQETQYF. The DNA for the CDR3 is TGCGCCAGCAGCTTGGAGCAAGAGACCCAGTACTTC.

The chain combines TRBV19 with TRBJ2-5; D gene uncertain. Trimming took 6 bases from V and 4 from J, leaving 15 bases between them. This CDR3 comprises 14 residues. Per the germline V gene, CDR1 is LNHDA and CDR2 is SQIVND (reference sequence). This CDR3 reads CASSISSKRETQYF. The CDR3 nucleotides are TGTGCCAGTAGCATCAGCAGTAAAAGAGAGACCCAGTACTTC.

As DNA, the CDR3 is TGTGCCAGCAGCTTACGGGACATCCTCAACGGTTCACCCCTCCACTTT. Its translation: CASSLRDILNGSPLHF. The genes are TRBV7-2 and TRBJ1-6; D is possibly TRBD1 (6 bases). Germline V gene sequence: CDR1 SGHTA, CDR2 FQGNSA. This CDR3 contains 16 residues. V was cut by 2 bases and J by 9 bases, with 17 bases left in between. The whole variable domain, filled in from reference TRBV7-2 and TRBJ1-6, reads GAGVSQSPSNKVTEKGKDVELRCDPISGHTALYWYRQSLGQGLEFLIYFQGNSAPDKSGLPSDRFSAERTGGSVSTLTIQRTQQEDSAVYLCASSLRDILNGSPLHFGNGTRLTVT.

On this clone: Other DNA sequences in this sample translate to the same CDR3. V usage is TRBV12-3 or TRBV12-4 and J usage is TRBJ2-3; D is unresolved. CDR3 length: 11 residues. V lost 2 bases to trimming and J lost 3 bases, with 0 bases between them. For the CDR3, the DNA is TGTGCCAGCAGTTTAACAGATACGCAGTATTTT. Its protein product is CASSLTDTQYF.